The clone carrying this TCR beta chain was observed many times. Individual cDNA molecules were tagged with unique molecular identifiers. TCRdb passed the 5' RACE reads through MiXCR, listing each CDR3 protein once. The sample contains about 98,000 distinct CDR3 sequences, around 14% of which appear only once. The data stem from a study of early T cells in non-severe SARS-CoV-2 infection. V lost 2 bases to trimming and J lost 0 bases; unmatched junction nucleotides: 0. CDR1 is DFQATT and CDR2 is SNEGSKA in the germline V gene (reference sequence). This CDR3 has 13 residues. This sequence originates from an adult who was a healthcare worker with PCR-confirmed SARS-CoV-2 infection or an uninfected control (not recorded which). The rearrangement uses TRBV20-1 and TRBJ2-7; 8 nucleotides align to TRBD2. Sequenced input: whole blood. This chain's CDR3 is CSARSGSSYEQYF. DNA of the CDR3: TGCAGTGCTAGAAGCGGGAGCTCCTACGAGCAGTACTTC.